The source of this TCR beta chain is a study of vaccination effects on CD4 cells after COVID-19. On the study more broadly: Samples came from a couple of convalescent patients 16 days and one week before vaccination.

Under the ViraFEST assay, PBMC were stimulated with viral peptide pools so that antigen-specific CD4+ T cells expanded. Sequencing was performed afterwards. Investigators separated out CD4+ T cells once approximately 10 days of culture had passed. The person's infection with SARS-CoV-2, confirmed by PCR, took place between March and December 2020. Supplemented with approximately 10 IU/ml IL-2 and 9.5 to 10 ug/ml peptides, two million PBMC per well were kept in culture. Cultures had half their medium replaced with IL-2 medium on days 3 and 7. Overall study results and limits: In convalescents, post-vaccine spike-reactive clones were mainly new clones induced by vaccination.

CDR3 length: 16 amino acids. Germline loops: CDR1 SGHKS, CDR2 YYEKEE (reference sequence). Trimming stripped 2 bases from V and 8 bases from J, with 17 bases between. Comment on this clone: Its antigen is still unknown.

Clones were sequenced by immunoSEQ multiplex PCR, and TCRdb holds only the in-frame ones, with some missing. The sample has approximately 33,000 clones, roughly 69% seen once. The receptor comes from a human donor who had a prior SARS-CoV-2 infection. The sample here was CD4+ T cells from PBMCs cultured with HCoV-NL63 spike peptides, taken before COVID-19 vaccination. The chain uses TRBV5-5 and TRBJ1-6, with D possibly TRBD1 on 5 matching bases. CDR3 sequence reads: CASSFSQSQAYSPLHF. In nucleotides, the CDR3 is TGTGCCAGCAGCTTTTCCCAGTCACAGGCTTATTCACCCCTCCACTTT. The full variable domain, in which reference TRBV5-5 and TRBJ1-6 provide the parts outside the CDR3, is DAGVTQSPTHLIKTRGQQVTLRCSPISGHKSVSWYQQVLGQGPQFIFQYYEKEERGRGNFPDRFSARQFPNYSSELNVNALLLGDSALYLCASSFSQSQAYSPLHFGNGTRLTVT.